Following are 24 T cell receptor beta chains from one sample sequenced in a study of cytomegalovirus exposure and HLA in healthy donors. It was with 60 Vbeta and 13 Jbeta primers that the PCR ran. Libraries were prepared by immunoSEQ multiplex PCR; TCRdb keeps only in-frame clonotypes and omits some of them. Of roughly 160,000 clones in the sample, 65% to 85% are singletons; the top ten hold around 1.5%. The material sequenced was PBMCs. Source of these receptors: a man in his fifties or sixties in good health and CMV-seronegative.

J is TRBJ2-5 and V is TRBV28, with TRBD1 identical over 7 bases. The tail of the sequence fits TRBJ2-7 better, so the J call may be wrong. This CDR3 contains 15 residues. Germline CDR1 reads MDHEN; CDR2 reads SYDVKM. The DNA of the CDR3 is TGTGCCAGCAGTTTCACAGGGGCCCCCTCCTACGAGCAGTACTTC. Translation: CASSFTGAPSYEQYF.

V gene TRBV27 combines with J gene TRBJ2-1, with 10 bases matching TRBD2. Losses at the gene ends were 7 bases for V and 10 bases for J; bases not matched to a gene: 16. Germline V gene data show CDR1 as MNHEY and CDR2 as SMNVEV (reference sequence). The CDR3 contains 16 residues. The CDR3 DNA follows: TGTGCCAGCACTACGGGACTAGCGTCTACCTGGGGGGAGCAGTTCTTC. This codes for CASTTGLASTWGEQFF.

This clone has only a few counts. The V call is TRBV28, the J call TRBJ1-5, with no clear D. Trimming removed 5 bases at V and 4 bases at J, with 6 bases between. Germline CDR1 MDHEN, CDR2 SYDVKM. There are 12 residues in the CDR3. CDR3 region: CASSLPNQPQHF. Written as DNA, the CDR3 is TGTGCCAGCAGTCTCCCGAATCAGCCCCAGCATTTT.

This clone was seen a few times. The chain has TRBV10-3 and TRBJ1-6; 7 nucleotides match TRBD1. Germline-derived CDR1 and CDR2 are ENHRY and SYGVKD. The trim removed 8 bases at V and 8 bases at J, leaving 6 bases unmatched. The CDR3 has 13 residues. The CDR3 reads CAIGQDSDSPLHF. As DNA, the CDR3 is TGTGCCATCGGACAGGATTCGGATTCACCCCTCCACTTT.

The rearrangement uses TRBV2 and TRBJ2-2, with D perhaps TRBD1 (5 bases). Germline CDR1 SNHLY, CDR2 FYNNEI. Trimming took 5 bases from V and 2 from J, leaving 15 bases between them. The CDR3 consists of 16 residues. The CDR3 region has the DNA TGTGCCAGCAGTATCGGACATTTAATAAACACCGGGGAGCTGTTTTTT. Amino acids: CASSIGHLINTGELFF.

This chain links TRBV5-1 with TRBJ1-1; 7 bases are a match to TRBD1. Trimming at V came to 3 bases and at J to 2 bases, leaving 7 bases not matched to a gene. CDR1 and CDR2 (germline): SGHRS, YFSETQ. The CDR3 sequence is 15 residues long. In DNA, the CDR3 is TGCGCCAGCAGCTGGGGACAGACCCAAAACACTGAAGCTTTCTTT. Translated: CASSWGQTQNTEAFF.

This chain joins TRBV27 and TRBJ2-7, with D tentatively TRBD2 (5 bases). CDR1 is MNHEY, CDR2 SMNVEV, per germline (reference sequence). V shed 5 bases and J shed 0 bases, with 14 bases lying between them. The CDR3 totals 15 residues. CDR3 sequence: CASSPLAPASYEQYF. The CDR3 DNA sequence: TGTGCCAGCAGTCCGTTAGCGCCTGCCTCCTACGAGCAGTACTTC.

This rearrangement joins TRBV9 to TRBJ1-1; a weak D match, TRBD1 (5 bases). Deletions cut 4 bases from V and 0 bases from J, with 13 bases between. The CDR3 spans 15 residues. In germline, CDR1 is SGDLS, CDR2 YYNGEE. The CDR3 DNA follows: TGTGCCAGCAGCCCCAAGCGGGACCTGAACACTGAAGCTTTCTTT. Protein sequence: CASSPKRDLNTEAFF.

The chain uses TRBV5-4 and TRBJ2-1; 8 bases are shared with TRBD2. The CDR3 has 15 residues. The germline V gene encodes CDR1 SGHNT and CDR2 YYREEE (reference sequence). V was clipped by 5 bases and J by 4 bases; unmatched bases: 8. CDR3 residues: CASRAAGVAYNEQFF. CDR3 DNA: TGTGCCAGCAGGGCAGCGGGAGTGGCTTACAATGAGCAGTTCTTC.

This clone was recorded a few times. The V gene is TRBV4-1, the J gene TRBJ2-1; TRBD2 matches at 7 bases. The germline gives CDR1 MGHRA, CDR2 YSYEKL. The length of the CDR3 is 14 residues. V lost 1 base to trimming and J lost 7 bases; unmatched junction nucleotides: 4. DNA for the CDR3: TGCGCCAGCAGCCAAGCGGGAGGAAGGAATGAGCAGTTCTTC. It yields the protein CASSQAGGRNEQFF.

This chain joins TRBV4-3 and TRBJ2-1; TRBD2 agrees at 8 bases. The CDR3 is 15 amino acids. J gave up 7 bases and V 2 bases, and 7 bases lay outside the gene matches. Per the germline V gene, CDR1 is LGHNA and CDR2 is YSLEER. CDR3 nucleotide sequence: TGCGCCAGCAGCCAAAAAGCGGGAGTACTAAATGAGCAGTTCTTC. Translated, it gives CASSQKAGVLNEQFF.

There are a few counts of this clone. CDR3 sequence reads: CASSGETGGAANEKLFF. DNA of the CDR3: TGCGCCAGCAGCGGCGAGACAGGGGGCGCGGCTAATGAAAAACTGTTTTTT. This chain links TRBV5-1 with TRBJ1-4, with 10 bases aligning to TRBD1. The CDR3 extends over 17 amino acids. CDR1 SGHRS and CDR2 YFSETQ come from the germline V gene. V was clipped by 4 bases and J by 3 bases; unmatched bases: 9.

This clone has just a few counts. Written as DNA, the CDR3 is TGTGCCATCAGTGAGTCGGAGGGCCAGGCCTACAATGAGCAGTTCTTC. The encoded protein is CAISESEGQAYNEQFF. The chain links TRBV10-3 to TRBJ2-1, with D possibly being TRBD2 (6 bases). V lost 0 bases and J lost 2, with 11 bases in between. Germline V gene sequence: CDR1 ENHRY, CDR2 SYGVKD. The CDR3 sequence is 16 residues long.

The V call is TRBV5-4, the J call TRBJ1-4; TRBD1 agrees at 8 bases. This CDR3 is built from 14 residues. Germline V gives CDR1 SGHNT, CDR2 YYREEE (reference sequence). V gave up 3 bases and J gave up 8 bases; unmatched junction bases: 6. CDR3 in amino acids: CASSSQTGEEKLFF. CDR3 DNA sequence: TGTGCCAGCAGCTCACAGACAGGGGAAGAAAAACTGTTTTTT.

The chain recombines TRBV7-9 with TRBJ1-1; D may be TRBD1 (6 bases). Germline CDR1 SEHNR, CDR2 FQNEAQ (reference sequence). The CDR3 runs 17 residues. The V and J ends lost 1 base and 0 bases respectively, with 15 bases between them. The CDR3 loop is CASSLGGGAAMNTEAFF. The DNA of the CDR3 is TGTGCCAGCAGCTTAGGTGGGGGGGCGGCCATGAACACTGAAGCTTTCTTT.

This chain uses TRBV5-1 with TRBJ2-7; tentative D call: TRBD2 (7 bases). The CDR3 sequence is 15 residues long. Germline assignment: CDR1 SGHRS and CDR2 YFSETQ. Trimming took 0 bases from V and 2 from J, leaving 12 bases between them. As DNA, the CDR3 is TGCGCCAGCAGCTTGGCTCAGGGGACTACCTACGAGCAGTACTTC. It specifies CASSLAQGTTYEQYF.

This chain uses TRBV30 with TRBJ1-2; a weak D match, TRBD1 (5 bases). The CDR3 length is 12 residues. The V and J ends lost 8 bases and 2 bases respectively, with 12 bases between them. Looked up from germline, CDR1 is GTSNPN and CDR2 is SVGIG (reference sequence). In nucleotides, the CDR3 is TGTGCCATCGCCCGGGGGAACTATGGCTACACCTTC. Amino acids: CAIARGNYGYTF. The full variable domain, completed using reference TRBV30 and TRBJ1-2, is SQTIHQWPATLVQPVGSPLSLECTVEGTSNPNLYWYRQAAGRGLQLLFYSVGIGQISSEVPQNLSASRPQDRQFILSSKKLLLSDSGFYLCAIARGNYGYTFGSGTRLTVV.

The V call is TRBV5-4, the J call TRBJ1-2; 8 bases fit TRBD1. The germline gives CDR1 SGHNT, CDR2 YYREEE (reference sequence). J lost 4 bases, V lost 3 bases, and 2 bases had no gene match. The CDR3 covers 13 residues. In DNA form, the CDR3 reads TGTGCCAGCAGCTCCGGACAGGGCTATGGCTACACCTTC. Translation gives CASSSGQGYGYTF.

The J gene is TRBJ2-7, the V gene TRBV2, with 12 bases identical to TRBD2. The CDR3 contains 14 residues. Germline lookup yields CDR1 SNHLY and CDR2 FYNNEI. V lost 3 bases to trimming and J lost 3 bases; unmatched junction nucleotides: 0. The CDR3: CASSEGLAGYEQYF. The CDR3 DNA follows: TGTGCCAGCAGTGAGGGACTAGCGGGCTACGAGCAGTACTTC.

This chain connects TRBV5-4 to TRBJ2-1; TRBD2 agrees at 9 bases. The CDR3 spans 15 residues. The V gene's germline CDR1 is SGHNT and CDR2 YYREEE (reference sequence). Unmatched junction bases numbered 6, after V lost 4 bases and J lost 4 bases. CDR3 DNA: TGTGCCAGCAGCCCGACTAGCGGCGGGTACAATGAGCAGTTCTTC. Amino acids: CASSPTSGGYNEQFF.

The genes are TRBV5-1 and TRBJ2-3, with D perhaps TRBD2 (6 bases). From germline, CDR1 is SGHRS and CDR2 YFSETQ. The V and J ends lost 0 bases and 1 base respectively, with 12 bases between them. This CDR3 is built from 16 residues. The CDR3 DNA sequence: TGCGCCAGCAGCTTGGGGGATGGCGGGGGCACAGATACGCAGTATTTT. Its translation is CASSLGDGGGTDTQYF.

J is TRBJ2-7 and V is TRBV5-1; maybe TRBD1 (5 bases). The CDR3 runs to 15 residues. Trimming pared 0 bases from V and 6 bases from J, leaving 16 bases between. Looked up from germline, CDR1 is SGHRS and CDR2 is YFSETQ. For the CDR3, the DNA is TGCGCCAGCAGCTTGGGGGGCAGGTTGGTCGGCGAGCAGTACTTC. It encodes CASSLGGRLVGEQYF. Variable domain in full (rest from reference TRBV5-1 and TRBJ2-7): KAGVTQTPRYLIKTRGQQVTLSCSPISGHRSVSWYQQTPGQGLQFLFEYFSETQRNKGNFPGRFSGRQFSNSRSEMNVSTLELGDSALYLCASSLGGRLVGEQYFGPGTRLTVT.

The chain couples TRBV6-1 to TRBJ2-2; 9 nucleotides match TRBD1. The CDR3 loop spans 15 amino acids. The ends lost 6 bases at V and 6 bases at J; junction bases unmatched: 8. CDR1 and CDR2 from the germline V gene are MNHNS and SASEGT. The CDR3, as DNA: TGTGCCAGCAGCCAACAGGGGGCCCTGGCCGGGGAGCTGTTTTTT. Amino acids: CASSQQGALAGELFF.

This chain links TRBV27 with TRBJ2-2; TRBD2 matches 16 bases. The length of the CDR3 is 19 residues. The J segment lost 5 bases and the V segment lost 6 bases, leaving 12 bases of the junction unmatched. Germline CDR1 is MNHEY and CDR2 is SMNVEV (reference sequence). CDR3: CASRLGTSGRAVGTGELFF. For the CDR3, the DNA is TGTGCCAGCAGACTCGGGACTAGCGGGAGGGCCGTAGGTACCGGGGAGCTGTTTTTT.